Included here is one T cell receptor (beta chain) sequence, with context. Other DNA sequences in the same sample also yield this CDR3. These data originate in a study of blood T cell repertoires in COVID-19. Study overall: Sources were T cells, B-cell-depleted T cells, or PBMCs; the material itself was cDNA or gDNA.

CDR3 length equals 11 residues. The V end lost 5 bases, the J end lost 4 bases, and 6 bases lay between the germline ends. Germline V gene data show CDR1 as SNHLY and CDR2 as FYNNEI. The protocol was immunoSEQ multiplex PCR, while the TCRdb copy is restricted to in-frame clones and leaves out a portion. The repertoire holds roughly 300,000 clones, with roughly 90% as singletons. This rearrangement joins TRBV2 to TRBJ2-7; the D gene is possibly TRBD2 (5 bases). The source of this sequence is a woman in her twenties or thirties with COVID-19, enrolled during active disease. The sequenced material came from peripheral blood. CDR3 sequence: CASSRGYEQYF. The CDR3 region has the DNA TGTGCCAGCAGTCGGGGATACGAGCAGTACTTC. The full variable domain, in which reference TRBV2 and TRBJ2-7 provide the parts outside the CDR3, is EPEVTQTPSHQVTQMGQEVILRCVPISNHLYFYWYRQILGQKVEFLVSFYNNEISEKSEIFDDQFSVERPDGSNFTLKIRSTKLEDSAMYFCASSRGYEQYFGPGTRLTVT.